In this sample, the clone carrying this T cell receptor (beta chain) turned up a few times. Its antigen is unidentified. The data were obtained in a study of cytomegalovirus exposure and HLA in healthy donors. Turning to the study itself: Caucasian-associated ancestry cluster membership applied to around 80% of nearly 400 genotyped donors. Study-level results: An observed cluster of highly shared sequence variants was recorded as a likely sequencing artifact. Cytomegalovirus status was reportedly diagnosed by the classifier with high sensitivity and specificity.

There are 17 residues in the CDR3. Germline V gene lookup returns CDR1 SGHTA and CDR2 FQGTGA. Trimming shortened V by 3 bases and J by 3 bases, and 17 bases separated the two germline ends. The PCR used 60 Vbeta and 13 Jbeta primers. Libraries were prepared by immunoSEQ multiplex PCR; TCRdb keeps only in-frame clonotypes and omits some of them. This table holds about 200,000 clones, around three quarters found once. The rearrangement joins TRBV7-3 to TRBJ2-2; possible D gene TRBD2, 6 bases. The receptor was derived from a woman younger than 45 in good health and CMV-seropositive. Sequencing was carried out using PBMCs. CDR3 residues: CASSLRAGSSHTGELFF. The CDR3 nucleotides read TGTGCCAGCAGCTTGCGGGCGGGATCCAGCCACACCGGGGAGCTGTTTTTT.